What follows is one T cell receptor beta chain and its context. It lacks a known antigen. No much larger clone exists at a distance of one base, and base qualities are not known. What this sample's treatment or condition label stands for: oral pan-JAK inhibitor, 5-10 mg twice daily. From alopecia areata patients, peripheral blood was collected along with lesional scalp punch biopsies. After PBMCs were isolated by density centrifugation and stained for CD3, CD4 and CD8, a FACSAria was used to sort CD4+ and CD8+ T cells. This entry belongs to a study of CD8+ T cells in alopecia areata (dated by TCRdb to the late 2010s). A note on the overall study: The treated patients took part in an open-label pilot trial in which moderate-to-severe alopecia areata was treated with oral tofacitinib at 5 to 10 mg twice daily. High-throughput TCRbeta sequencing was used to examine T cell clonal expansion in alopecia areata in both the C3H/HeJ mouse model and human patients. Tofacitinib-treated patients had biopsies at baseline and at 4 and 24 weeks of treatment, with a later scalp biopsy in several patients. Scalp tissue and sorted CD4+ and CD8+ peripheral blood T cells from patchy and totalis/universalis alopecia areata patients and from healthy controls were covered by human TCRbeta sequencing. For the treated patients, the SALT score, which quantifies what percentage of scalp surface area is affected, served as the measure of disease severity. Tofacitinib was administered for 6 to 18 months, and 6 months of follow-up off drug were then conducted to assess delayed response and recurrence. immunoSEQ multiplex PCR using 35 Vbeta forward primers and 13 Jbeta reverse primers was used to amplify TCRbeta CDR3 regions. RNA was obtained with the PAXgene miRNA kit for fixed scalp, the miRNeasy kit for PBMCs, and the RNeasy kit for mouse skin. Scalp clonality was compared among normal scalp (n=4), patchy alopecia areata scalp (n=8), and alopecia totalis/universalis scalp (n=8).

Results the study describes overall, beyond this receptor: Shared TCR sequences between patients were less evident than in mice, which may be partly attributable to HLA diversity in the patient population. During tofacitinib treatment, many expanded lesional clones stuck around in both scalp and blood, and this persistence may partly explain why relapse happens after treatment is stopped. Tofacitinib significantly decreased scalp clonality and the number of expanded CD8+ clones among the top 100 scalp clones. The treated cohort was small, with a single nonresponder, so links between baseline CD8+ expansion and response need larger studies. Resident alphabeta T cells in normal human skin are also sequenced, complicating scalp TCR repertoire analysis, unlike mouse skin dominated by gammadelta T cells. Lesional scalp, especially in alopecia totalis/universalis, showed higher clonality and more expanded CD8+ clones than normal scalp, suggesting antigenic drive.

The CDR3 has 14 amino acids, counting the end cysteine and phenylalanine. Just CDR3 DNA is preserved here, 42 bases in frame from base 1. The CDR1 and CDR2 encoded by the germline V gene are MNHEY and SVGAGI. V is pruned by 6 bases and J by 5 bases, leaving 7 bases of the junction without a gene match. Receptor amplification or capture employed the immunoSEQ multiplex PCR assay. RNA was extracted from all samples and reverse transcribed into cDNA as template for TCR sequencing. First-strand cDNA was synthesized using SuperScript III with a 2:1 mix of oligo-dT and random hexamers. A synthetic immune receptor repertoire was used to gauge amplification bias, and whatever bias remained was removed computationally. The study's own analysis went as follows. Raw reads were preprocessed for error removal, and CDR3 was defined according to IMGT conventions as running from the conserved cysteine to phenylalanine. Clonality was computed as 1 minus the Shannon entropy, with the entropy normalized by log2 of the number of productive unique TCRs. Scalp TCRbeta sequences were cross-referenced with sorted blood CD4 and CD8 repertoires so that the CD4 or CD8 identity of scalp clones could be inferred. TCRdb took over this immuneACCESS table, retaining in-frame rearrangements with V and J assigned. Such tables are incomplete; in checked studies, under half of the missing clones stem from an unresolved V gene, and the remainder is unexplained. That table gives V, J and clone size, and the DNA gave D and trimming. Counted in this sample were hundreds of thousands of clones; roughly two fifths of them appeared once. Jointly, the top ten make up 0.4% to 0.55% of the sample.

This material consisted of CD4+ T cells sorted from blood, taken around week 31, from a patient treated with tofacitinib. The source of this sequence is a human donor with alopecia areata. The chain is encoded by TRBV6-5 joined to TRBJ1-1; TRBD1 lines up with 9 middle nucleotides. The CDR3 protein is CASREDRGRTEAFF. The DNA sequence is as follows: TGTGCCAGCAGGGAAGACAGGGGGAGAACTGAAGCTTTCTTT.